This T cell receptor beta chain was observed in a study of cytomegalovirus exposure and HLA in healthy donors. Sequencing was performed with immunoSEQ multiplex PCR; in TCRdb, only in-frame clones are kept and a portion is missing. This table has approximately 64,000 clones, around 89% appearing once. The CDR3 extends over 13 amino acids. The V gene lost 4 bases and the J gene lost 6 bases, with 11 bases spanning the gap. Germline V lookup: CDR1 SGHRS, CDR2 YFSETQ. The chain joins TRBV5-1 to TRBJ2-1, with a tentative D call TRBD1 (6 bases). This clonotype was obtained from a woman aged 18 to 35 in good health and CMV-seronegative. What was sequenced was PBMCs. The CDR3 region is CASSETGSNEQFF. The CDR3 DNA is TGCGCCAGCAGCGAGACAGGTTCCAATGAGCAGTTCTTC.